This entry features one T cell receptor (beta chain) sequence. What it recognizes is unknown. The data were taken from a study of PD-1 blockade in classical Hodgkin lymphoma. Study-level findings and limits: In newly diagnosed patients, baseline TCR diversity was reportedly below that of healthy donors. Patients starting nivolumab under 1 year after ASCT were excluded. Researchers reported that CD4+ TCR diversity, though not CD8+, rose significantly by C4D1. Repertoire differences have undefined causes, possibly disease activity or prior therapy.

This CDR3 spans 15 amino acids. From germline, CDR1 is MNHEY and CDR2 SMNVEV (reference sequence). The J segment lost 6 bases and the V segment lost 2 bases, leaving 6 bases of the junction unmatched. Time point in this sample: cycle 4 day 1 (C4D1), after five to seven weeks of nivolumab. Relapse after autologous stem cell transplantation occurred in every patient, and brentuximab vedotin exposure varied. TCRdb's table, derived via immunoSEQ multiplex PCR, lists solely in-frame clones and lacks some. This sample has more than 6,000 clones, with 76% found just once. The sequenced sample was peripheral blood mononuclear cells (PBMCs), obtained before the fourth cycle of nivolumab. J is TRBJ2-1 and V is TRBV27, with 8 bases that match TRBD1. This clonotype was sampled from a human donor with classical Hodgkin lymphoma. This chain's CDR3 is CASSLGRGHSNEQFF. The CDR3 DNA is TGTGCCAGCAGTTTAGGCAGGGGGCATTCCAATGAGCAGTTCTTC.